This section outlines one TCR beta chain sequence together with its context. Its specificity is not known. The sample contains more than one DNA sequence encoding this CDR3. The data were produced by immunoSEQ multiplex PCR, yet TCRdb's version contains in-frame clones alone and is incomplete. The repertoire has roughly 2 million clones, roughly 94% of them found once; the top ten carry more than 0.1%. The CDR3 spans 14 residues. Between the trimmed V and J ends, which lost 1 base and 0 bases, there was a span of 7 bases. Germline V gives CDR1 MNHNS, CDR2 SASEGT. Only Caucasian adults living in Nashville, Tennessee made up the donor group. CD4+ cells were split into CD45RA+ naive and CD45RA-negative memory subsets. The record originates from a study of shared clonotypes between healthy human individuals. Study-wide findings and caveats: Represented genetic and exposure-history diversity was restricted by having few donors. Investigators collected only blood, and repertoires in tissues likely differ.

The sample taken for sequencing was naive CD4+ T cells sorted from blood. Documented subset: CD45RA+ positively selected. The V and J genes are TRBV6-1 and TRBJ2-7; no reliable D call. The receptor was isolated from a man younger than 30 in good health. For the CDR3, the DNA is TGTGCCAGCAGTGAAGGTCCCGCCTCCTACGAGCAGTACTTC. Amino acids: CASSEGPASYEQYF.